These 14 T cell receptor beta chains came from one sample sequenced in a study of beta chain features in type 1 diabetes. Expressed TCRB transcripts were sequenced because the isolated RNA had all been reverse transcribed beforehand. TCRdb's table, derived via immunoSEQ multiplex PCR, lists solely in-frame clones and lacks some. The sample contains under 800,000 clones, around a sixth of which appear only once. Material: naive CD4+ T cells from blood. The source of these receptors is a man younger than 35 in good health.

The rearrangement joins TRBV5-1 to TRBJ2-1; TRBD2 matches 11 bases. The CDR3 has 16 residues. Germline CDR1 is SGHRS and CDR2 is YFSETQ. The V gene end was trimmed by 3 bases and the J gene end by 3 bases; junction bases not matched to a gene: 5. The CDR3 nucleotides read TGCGCCAGCAGCTCGGGACTAGCGGCAATCTACAATGAGCAGTTCTTC. It yields the protein CASSSGLAAIYNEQFF.

The sample holds a few counts of this clone. The V call is TRBV7-2, the J call TRBJ2-3, with 8 bases fitting TRBD1. Losses at the gene ends were 5 bases for V and 10 bases for J; bases not matched to a gene: 14. Germline V gives CDR1 SGHTA, CDR2 FQGNSA. The length of the CDR3 is 15 residues. CDR3 protein: CASSPIIQGAGSQYF. The CDR3, as DNA: TGTGCCAGCAGCCCAATAATTCAGGGGGCTGGTTCGCAGTATTTT.

This clone was seen a few times. This chain joins TRBV25-1 and TRBJ1-5, with D tentatively TRBD1 (6 bases). Trimming removed 2 bases from V and 7 bases from J, with 15 bases in between. CDR3 length: 15 residues. Looked up from germline, CDR1 is MGHDK and CDR2 is SYGVNS. DNA of the CDR3: TGTGCCAGCAGTGAAGGGGGGGGGCGAGGACAGCCCCAGCATTTT. Its translation is CASSEGGGRGQPQHF.

This clone has more than one count but fewer than ten. The V gene is TRBV27, the J gene TRBJ1-6, with no clear D. This CDR3 comprises 14 residues. Germline loops: CDR1 MNHEY, CDR2 SMNVEV (reference sequence). V lost 3 bases and J 13 bases, leaving 16 bases between the germline ends. The CDR3 sequence: CASSFRDTPFPLHF. CDR3 DNA sequence: TGTGCCAGCAGTTTCCGGGATACCCCTTTCCCCCTCCACTTT.

The chain couples TRBV15 to TRBJ2-7; D unresolved. Germline CDR1 and CDR2: LNHNV and YYDKDF (reference sequence). V dropped 5 bases and J dropped 3 bases, with 5 bases sitting between them. The CDR3 consists of 11 residues. The CDR3 region is CATSLGYEQYF. The CDR3 coding sequence is TGTGCCACCAGCCTTGGCTACGAGCAGTACTTC. The full variable domain, rest sourced from reference TRBV15 and TRBJ2-7, is DAMVIQNPRYQVTQFGKPVTLSCSQTLNHNVMYWYQQKSSQAPKLLFHYYDKDFNNEADTPDNFQSRRPNTSFCFLDIRSPGLGDTAMYLCATSLGYEQYFGPGTRLTVT.

The gene calls are TRBV18 and TRBJ1-1; no definite D call. Germline V gives CDR1 KGHSH, CDR2 LQKENI. Trimming stripped 2 bases from V and 5 bases from J, with 6 bases between. CDR3 size: 12 residues. CDR3 nucleotide sequence: TGTGCCAGCTCACCAATAGGTACTGAAGCTTTCTTT. Translating it yields CASSPIGTEAFF.

This clone has only one observation. V gene TRBV4-2 combines with J gene TRBJ1-2, with D perhaps matching TRBD1 (5 bases). CDR3 length: 19 amino acids. V lost 5 bases, J lost 4 bases, and 29 bases lay in between. Germline CDR1 LGHNA, CDR2 YNFKEQ. The CDR3: CASSRESAGPIYTSYGYTF. In DNA form, the CDR3 reads TGTGCCAGCAGCAGAGAAAGTGCAGGGCCAATCTACACAAGCTATGGCTACACCTTC.

J is TRBJ1-2 and V is TRBV28; unclear D gene. Looked up from germline, CDR1 is MDHEN and CDR2 is SYDVKM. Trimming took 4 bases from V and 9 from J, leaving 21 bases between them. There are 15 residues in the CDR3. CDR3 residues: CASSSPISSFFCYTF. In DNA form, the CDR3 reads TGTGCCAGCAGTTCCCCAATTTCTTCCTTTTTTTGCTACACCTTC.

The chain links TRBV2 to TRBJ2-7; D is ambiguous. Per the germline V gene, CDR1 is SNHLY and CDR2 is FYNNEI. There are 13 residues in the CDR3. Trimming took 1 base from V and 4 from J, leaving 8 bases between them. CDR3 in DNA: TGTGCCAGCAGTGAAGGGGATCAATACGAGCAGTACTTC. Translated, it gives CASSEGDQYEQYF.

The rearrangement links TRBV6-5 to TRBJ1-6; D might be TRBD1 (5 bases). CDR3 length: 12 residues. CDR1 is MNHEY and CDR2 is SVGAGI in the germline V gene. The V gene lost 5 bases and the J gene lost 11 bases, with 10 bases spanning the gap. CDR3 in DNA: TGTGCCAGCAGTCGACAGTATCCACCCCTCCACTTT. Protein: CASSRQYPPLHF.

The CDR3 bases are TGTGCCGAGTCCGAAACCTGGGGCACGCAGTATTTT. This encodes CAESETWGTQYF. The J gene is TRBJ2-3, the V gene TRBV5-4, with D perhaps matching TRBD1 (5 bases). V was trimmed by 10 bases and J by 9 bases, leaving 18 bases between them. Germline V gives CDR1 SGHNT, CDR2 YYREEE (reference sequence). This CDR3 region has 12 residues.

The V gene is TRBV12-2, the J gene TRBJ1-5; the table's D call TRBD1 went unverified against the DNA. TRBV12-2 is an annotated pseudogene. This CDR3 has 18 residues. The CDR3 DNA is TGTGCAAGTCGCCAGGGGGACAGCCACCATTATAGCAATCAGCCCCAGCATTTT. It codes for CASRQGDSHHYSNQPQHF.

This chain uses TRBV27 with TRBJ2-7; TRBD2 aligns across 7 bases. The CDR3 consists of 16 residues. After removal of 4 bases from V and 6 bases from J, the junction contained 15 bases not matched to a gene. CDR1 MNHEY and CDR2 SMNVEV come from the germline V gene (reference sequence). In DNA, the CDR3 is TGTGCCAGCAGTTCTTTAGGGGCGGGAGACTGGTCCGAGCAGTACTTC. The encoded protein is CASSSLGAGDWSEQYF.

This clone came up a few times. CDR3 residues: CASSPEGNTIYF. DNA for the CDR3: TGTGCCAGCTCACCGGAGGGAAACACCATATATTTT. The V gene is TRBV18, the J gene TRBJ1-3; no clear D gene. The ends were cut back, 3 bases at V and 4 bases at J, with 4 bases in the middle. This CDR3 spans 12 amino acids. CDR1 and CDR2 (germline): KGHSH, LQKENI.